A selection of T cell receptor beta chains follows, all from one sample in a study of blood T cell repertoires in COVID-19. Generated by immunoSEQ multiplex PCR, the TCRdb table keeps only in-frame clones and is missing some. The sample includes around 60,000 clones, 88% of them seen just once. The sequencing input was peripheral blood. The origin of the receptors is a man between 50 and 59 years old with active COVID-19. CDR3s leave out the opening cysteine and the closing phenylalanine or tryptophan. Each record gives: V gene, CDR3 protein.

TRBV5-6,ASSLVPGALGQEKLF
TRBV6-5,ASSYLQGPHGYT
TRBV4-1,ASSHEYRGSDGYT
TRBV30,ACSRGANVLT
TRBV5-1,ASSWTSGGHTDTQY
TRBV6-2/TRBV6-3,ASSYISRSGRGEETQY
TRBV12-5,ASGYPGDAVREQY
TRBV27,ASRSRDSNTGELF
TRBV24-1,ATSGGTDTQY
TRBV3-1/TRBV3-2,ASSHTNYGYT
TRBV7-3,ASSPRLGSYNEQF
TRBV25-1,ASSPDRGRTDTQY
TRBV20-1,SASYGGNQPQH
TRBV5-1,ASSLPAGDYNEQF
TRBV6-2/TRBV6-3,ASSREGAANEKLF
TRBV6-5,ASVRVGGLGYGYT
TRBV4-1,ASSQWTGTDTQY
TRBV19,ASSESARGDTEAF
TRBV7-9,ASSRPGGPGANVLT
TRBV11-2,ASSPGGQGAKTQY
TRBV4-2,ASSQETENTGELF
TRBV11-3,ASSPRTVSNEQF
TRBV18,ASSPRGQGNQPQH
TRBV7-2,ASSSATRGTEAF
TRBV6-1,ASSVGAQGITGELF
TRBV10-3,AISAGTGGEDEQF
TRBV25-1,ASRGGDSYGYT
TRBV28,ASRPRVNQPQH
TRBV7-9,ASRIQGATEAF
TRBV4-3,ASSQDPGGWETQY
TRBV3-1/TRBV3-2,ASSHRTGNTEAF
TRBV5-1,ASSRYLDRGNEKLF
TRBV29-1,SVEEPARYDTQY
TRBV7-9,ASSLQGASYGYT
TRBV5-4,ASSLQGNYGYT
TRBV23-1,ASSPTDSPPRHMNTEAF
TRBV5-4,ASSSVDRLPYEQY
TRBV7-2,ASSLARAGANVLT
TRBV4-1,ASSSLVNRGRGKNIQY
TRBV7-3,ASSLKVRREKLAGETQY
TRBV2,ASSGGETQY
TRBV6-5,ASRQGRGNQPQH
TRBV3-1/TRBV3-2,ASSQADPWQGSYEQY
TRBV5-4,ASSSGTSGGQETQY